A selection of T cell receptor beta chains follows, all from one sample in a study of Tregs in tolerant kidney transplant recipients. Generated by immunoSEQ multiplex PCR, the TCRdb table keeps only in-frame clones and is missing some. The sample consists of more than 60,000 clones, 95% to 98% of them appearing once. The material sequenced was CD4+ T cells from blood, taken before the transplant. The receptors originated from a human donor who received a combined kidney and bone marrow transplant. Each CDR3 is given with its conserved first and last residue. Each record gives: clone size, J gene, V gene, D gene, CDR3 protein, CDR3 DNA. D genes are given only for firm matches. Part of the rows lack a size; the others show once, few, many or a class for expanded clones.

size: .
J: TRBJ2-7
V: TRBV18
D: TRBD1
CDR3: CASSPGGQGLSYEQYF
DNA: TGTGCCAGCTCACCCGGAGGACAGGGCCTTTCCTACGAGCAGTACTTC

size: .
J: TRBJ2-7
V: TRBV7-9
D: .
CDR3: CASEDSSYEQYF
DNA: TGTGCCAGCGAGGACAGCTCCTACGAGCAGTACTTC

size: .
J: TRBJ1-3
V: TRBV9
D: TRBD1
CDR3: CASSVDGTGDTIYF
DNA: TGTGCCAGCAGCGTAGACGGGACAGGGGACACCATATATTTT

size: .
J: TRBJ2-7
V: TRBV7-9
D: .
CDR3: CASSLGVGEGGEQYF
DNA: TGTGCCAGCAGCTTAGGAGTGGGGGAGGGGGGCGAGCAGTACTTC

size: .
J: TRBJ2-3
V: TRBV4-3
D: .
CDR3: CASSRKSASVVGLPDTQYF
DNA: TGCGCCAGCAGCCGGAAATCCGCTTCGGTCGTGGGGCTCCCAGATACGCAGTATTTT

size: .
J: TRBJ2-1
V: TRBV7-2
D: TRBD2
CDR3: CASSLQSTSGSYNEQFF
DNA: TGTGCCAGCAGCCTACAATCGACTAGCGGGAGCTACAATGAGCAGTTCTTC

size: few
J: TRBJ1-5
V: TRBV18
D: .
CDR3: CASSPAGANQPQHF
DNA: TGTGCCAGCTCACCAGCAGGGGCCAATCAGCCCCAGCATTTT

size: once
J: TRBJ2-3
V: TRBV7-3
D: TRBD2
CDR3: CASSLTRGGSGRDTQYF
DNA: TGTGCCAGCAGCTTAACGAGGGGGGGGAGCGGGAGAGATACGCAGTATTTT

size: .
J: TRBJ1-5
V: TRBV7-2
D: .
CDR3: CASSPRWGGNQPQHF
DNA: TGTGCCAGCAGCCCTCGTTGGGGGGGCAATCAGCCCCAGCATTTT

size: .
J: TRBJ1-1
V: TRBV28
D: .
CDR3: CASSRSGNTEAFF
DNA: TGTGCCAGCAGTCGATCGGGGAACACTGAAGCTTTCTTT

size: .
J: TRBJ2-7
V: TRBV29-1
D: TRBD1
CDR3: CSVRDRGTYEQYF
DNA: TGCAGCGTTAGGGACAGGGGGACCTACGAGCAGTACTTC

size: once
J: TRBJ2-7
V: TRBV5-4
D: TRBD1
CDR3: CASSLDRGEQYF
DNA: TGTGCCAGCAGTTTGGACAGGGGCGAGCAGTACTTC

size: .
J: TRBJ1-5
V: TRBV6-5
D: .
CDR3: CASSTDYSGPQHF
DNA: TGTGCCAGCAGTACAGACTACTCGGGGCCCCAGCATTTT

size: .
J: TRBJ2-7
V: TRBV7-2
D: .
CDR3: CASSWSSYEQYF
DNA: TGTGCCAGCAGCTGGAGCTCCTACGAGCAGTACTTC

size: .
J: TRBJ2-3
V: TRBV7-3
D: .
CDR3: CASSVRESTDTQYF
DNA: TGTGCCAGCAGCGTCCGGGAAAGCACAGATACGCAGTATTTT

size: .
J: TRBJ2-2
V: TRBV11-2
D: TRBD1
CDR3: CASSLVGGPNTGELFF
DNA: TGTGCCAGCAGCTTAGTAGGGGGCCCGAACACCGGGGAGCTGTTTTTT

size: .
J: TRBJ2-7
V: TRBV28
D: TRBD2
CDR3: CASVLTSGGAGEQYF
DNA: TGTGCCAGCGTTTTGACTAGCGGGGGGGCTGGGGAGCAGTACTTC

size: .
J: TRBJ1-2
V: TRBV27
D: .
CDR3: CASSLRQPVGGYTF
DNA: TGTGCCAGCAGTCTAAGACAACCTGTTGGGGGCTACACCTTC

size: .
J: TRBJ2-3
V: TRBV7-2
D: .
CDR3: CASSLDTATDTQYF
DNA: TGTGCCAGCAGCTTAGATACAGCTACAGATACGCAGTATTTT

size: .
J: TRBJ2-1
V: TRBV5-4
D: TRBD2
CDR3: CASSLDGRVGSYNEQFF
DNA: TGTGCCAGCAGCTTGGATGGGAGGGTGGGGTCCTACAATGAGCAGTTCTTC

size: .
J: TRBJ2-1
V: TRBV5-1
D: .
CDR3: CASSLESQGYNEQFF
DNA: TGCGCCAGCAGCTTGGAGTCCCAGGGGTATAATGAGCAGTTCTTC

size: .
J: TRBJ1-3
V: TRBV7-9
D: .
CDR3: CASSPRGSSGNTIYF
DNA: TGTGCCAGCAGCCCAAGAGGAAGCTCTGGAAACACCATATATTTT

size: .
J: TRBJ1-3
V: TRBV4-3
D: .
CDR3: CASSQDTGAANTIYF
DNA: TGCGCCAGCAGCCAAGATACTGGGGCCGCAAACACCATATATTTT

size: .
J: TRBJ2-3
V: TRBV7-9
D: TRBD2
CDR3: CASSTKETSGIYTDTQYF
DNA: TGTGCCAGCAGCACAAAAGAGACTAGCGGAATCTACACAGATACGCAGTATTTT

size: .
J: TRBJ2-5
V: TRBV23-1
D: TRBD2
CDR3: CASSQGLAGVVQETQYF
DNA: TGCGCCAGCAGTCAGGGACTAGCGGGAGTGGTTCAAGAGACCCAGTACTTC

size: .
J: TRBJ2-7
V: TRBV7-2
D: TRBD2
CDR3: CASSLYSGTINEQYF
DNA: TGTGCCAGCAGCTTGTACAGCGGGACCATAAACGAGCAGTACTTC

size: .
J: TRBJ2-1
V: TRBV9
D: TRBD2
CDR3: CASSTRGGSYNEQFF
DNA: TGTGCCAGCAGCACGCGGGGGGGCTCCTACAATGAGCAGTTCTTC

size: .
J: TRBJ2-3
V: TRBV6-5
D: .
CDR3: CASSYFADSTDTQYF
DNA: TGTGCCAGCAGTTACTTCGCGGATAGCACAGATACGCAGTATTTT

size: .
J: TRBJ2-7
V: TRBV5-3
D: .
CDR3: CARSYTDSQSSYEQYF
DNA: TGTGCCAGAAGCTACACCGACAGCCAAAGCTCCTACGAGCAGTACTTC

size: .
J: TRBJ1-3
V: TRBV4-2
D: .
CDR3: CASSQDSRSYSGNTIYF
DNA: TGTGCCAGCAGCCAAGATTCTCGTAGTTACTCTGGAAACACCATATATTTT

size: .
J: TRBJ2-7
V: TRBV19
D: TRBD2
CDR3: CASSLRGVPYEQYF
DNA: TGTGCCAGTAGCCTACGGGGGGTCCCCTACGAGCAGTACTTC

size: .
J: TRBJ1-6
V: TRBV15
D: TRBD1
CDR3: CATSRGQGSSYNSPLHF
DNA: TGTGCCACCAGCCGGGGACAGGGGAGCTCCTATAATTCACCCCTCCACTTT

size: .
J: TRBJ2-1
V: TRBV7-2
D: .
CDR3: CASSPRAESSYNEQFF
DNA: TGTGCCAGCAGCCCACGAGCTGAGAGCTCCTACAATGAGCAGTTCTTC

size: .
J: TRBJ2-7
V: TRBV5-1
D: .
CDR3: CASSLSGLSYEQYF
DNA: TGCGCCAGCAGCTTGTCGGGTCTATCCTACGAGCAGTACTTC

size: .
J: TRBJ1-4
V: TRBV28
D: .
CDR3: CASNSPSGRDEEKLFF
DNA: TGTGCCAGCAACTCTCCGAGCGGGAGGGATGAAGAAAAACTGTTTTTT

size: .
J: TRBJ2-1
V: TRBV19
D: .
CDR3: CASSMRVRRYNEQFF
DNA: TGTGCCAGTAGTATGAGGGTGAGGAGATACAATGAGCAGTTCTTC

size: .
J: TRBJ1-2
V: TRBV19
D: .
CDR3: CASSMGASGYTF
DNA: TGTGCCAGTAGTATGGGGGCCAGCGGCTACACCTTC

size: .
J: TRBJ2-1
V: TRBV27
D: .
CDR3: CASSRSQGFGTEQFF
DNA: TGTGCCAGCAGCCGGTCTCAGGGATTTGGCACTGAGCAGTTCTTC

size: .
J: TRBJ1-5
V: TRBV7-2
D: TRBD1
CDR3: CASSPGTGHQPQHF
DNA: TGTGCCAGCAGCCCCGGGACAGGCCATCAGCCCCAGCATTTT

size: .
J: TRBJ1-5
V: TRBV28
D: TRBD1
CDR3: CASDYRGTHQPQHF
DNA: TGTGCCAGCGACTACAGGGGAACCCACCAGCCCCAGCATTTT

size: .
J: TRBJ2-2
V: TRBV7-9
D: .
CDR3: CASRARESDVELFF
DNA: TGTGCCAGCAGGGCCCGGGAGTCGGATGTGGAGCTGTTTTTT

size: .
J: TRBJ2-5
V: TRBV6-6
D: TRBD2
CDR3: CASSRSGTTKETQYF
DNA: TGTGCCAGCAGTCGCAGTGGGACTACAAAAGAGACCCAGTACTTC

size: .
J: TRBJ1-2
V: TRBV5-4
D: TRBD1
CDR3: CASSLGGTANYGYTF
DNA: TGTGCCAGCAGCTTGGGGGGGACAGCTAACTATGGCTACACCTTC

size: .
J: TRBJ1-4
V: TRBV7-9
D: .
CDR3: CASSLGRGEKLFF
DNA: TGTGCCAGCAGCTTAGGTCGAGGCGAAAAACTGTTTTTT

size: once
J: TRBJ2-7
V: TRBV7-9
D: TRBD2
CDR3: CASSFSGTRTYEQYF
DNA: TGTGCCAGCAGCTTTTCTGGGACTAGAACCTACGAGCAGTACTTC

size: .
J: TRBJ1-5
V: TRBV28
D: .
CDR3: CASSPLWRGRNQPQHF
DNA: TGTGCCAGCAGCCCATTGTGGCGGGGACGGAATCAGCCCCAGCATTTT

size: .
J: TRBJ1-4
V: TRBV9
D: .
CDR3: CASSSSGTFNEKLFF
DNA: TGTGCCAGCAGCTCCTCCGGGACATTTAATGAAAAACTGTTTTTT

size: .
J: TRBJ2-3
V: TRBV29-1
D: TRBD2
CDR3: CSVEGGRGVDTQYF
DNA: TGCAGCGTTGAAGGTGGGCGGGGGGTGGATACGCAGTATTTT

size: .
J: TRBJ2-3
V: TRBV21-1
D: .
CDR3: CASSKPSGLDVDTQYF
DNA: TGTGCCAGCAGCAAACCCTCGGGACTAGACGTAGATACGCAGTATTTT

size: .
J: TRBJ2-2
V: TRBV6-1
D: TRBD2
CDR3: CASSGSTRGSPSGTGELFF
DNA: TGTGCCAGCAGTGGTTCTACGCGCGGGAGTCCCTCGGGCACCGGGGAGCTGTTTTTT

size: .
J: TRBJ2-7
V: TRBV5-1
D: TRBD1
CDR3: CASSSIQGNGEQYF
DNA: TGCGCCAGCAGCAGCATACAGGGGAACGGAGAGCAGTACTTC

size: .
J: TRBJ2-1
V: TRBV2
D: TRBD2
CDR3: CASRIAGSYNEQFF
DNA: TGTGCCAGCCGCATAGCGGGGTCCTACAATGAGCAGTTCTTC

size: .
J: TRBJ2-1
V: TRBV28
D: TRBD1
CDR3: CASSGQGVLNEQFF
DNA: TGTGCCAGCAGTGGTCAGGGGGTACTCAATGAGCAGTTCTTC

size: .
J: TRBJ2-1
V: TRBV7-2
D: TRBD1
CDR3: CASSPRTGYGNEQFF
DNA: TGTGCCAGCAGCCCGAGGACAGGGTATGGCAATGAGCAGTTCTTC